The entry below gives a single T cell receptor (beta chain) sequence along with its context. Its antigen is still unknown. The data stem from a study of cytomegalovirus exposure and HLA in healthy donors. Overall study results and limits: In vitro work confirmed that a few CMV-associated chains recognize CMV antigens. Sequencing likely produced, as an artifact, a cluster of highly shared sequence variants. It was only CMV serostatus that was available as immune exposure information.

Amplification used 60 Vbeta primers and 13 Jbeta primers. Measured with immunoSEQ multiplex PCR; TCRdb has only the in-frame clones, and not every one. The sample carries around 140,000 clones, more than 75% recorded once. The CDR3 is made up of 15 amino acids. Germline V gene sequence: CDR1 SGHTA, CDR2 FQGNSA. The ends were cut back, 1 base at V and 7 bases at J, with 14 bases in the middle. This sequence joins TRBV7-2 and TRBJ1-5; the D gene is possibly TRBD1 (5 bases). Sequenced material: PBMCs. This clonotype originated in a female donor in good health and CMV-seronegative. The CDR3 bases are TGTGCCAGCAGCTTAGGGGTTCGGGAGGGGCAGCCCCAGCATTTT. Its translation: CASSLGVREGQPQHF.